This T cell receptor beta chain is from a study of identical twins. J lost 1 base, V lost 9 bases, and 6 bases had no gene match. CDR1 is SGHRS, CDR2 YFSETQ, per germline. The CDR3 totals 14 residues. This clonotype was observed many times. Template switching introduced a universal primer site, and the cDNA bore unique molecular identifiers. TCRdb itself ran the 5' RACE reads through MiXCR, one entry per CDR3 protein. The table lists roughly 240,000 distinct CDR3 sequences, approximately 7% of them singletons. Separately, the same data were catalogued under a study of yellow fever vaccine responses in identical twins. Turning to that study: A vaccine T cell response that seemed partly convergent and partly personalized was reported in twins.

The sequencing input was memory (CD45RO+) T cells sorted from blood. This chain links TRBV5-1 with TRBJ2-3; 9 nucleotides match TRBD2. The sequence was obtained from a woman aged 18-29 years in good health. As DNA, the CDR3 is TGCGCCACCAAAAGGACTAGCGGCACAGATACGCAGTATTTT. Translation: CATKRTSGTDTQYF.